This T cell receptor (beta chain) was found in a study of T cell responses to AZD1222 COVID-19 vaccine. The study's findings and limits: The donor group comprised mostly white British people and more females; the analysis possibly underestimated clonal diversity. Just five or six AZD1222 recipients were seropositive at baseline. Scientists sampled the repertoires only once the peak T cell response had passed.

The table came from immunoSEQ multiplex PCR; TCRdb's copy has only in-frame clones and leaves some out. The data show about 160,000 clones, around 89% seen once. Note on this clone: No antigen is known for it.

Germline values: CDR1 LNHDA, CDR2 SQIVND (reference sequence). Germline trimming cut 3 bases from V and 9 bases from J; bases unmatched to any gene: 6. The length of the CDR3 is 16 residues. The specimen comprised peripheral blood, sampled on day 0 of AZD1222 vaccination. This chain links TRBV19 with TRBJ2-1, with 15 positions matching TRBD2. The clonotype comes from an adult in good health. This CDR3 reads CASSMGLAGGSSEQFF. The CDR3 nucleotides read TGTGCCAGTAGTATGGGACTAGCGGGAGGTTCCAGTGAGCAGTTCTTC.